The clone carrying this TCR beta chain was counted at least ten times. Exclusion applied to patients with other autoimmune diseases, uncontrolled infections, pregnancy or lactation. The data derive from a study of Graves' ophthalmopathy and Graves' hyperthyroidism. The germline gives CDR1 SGHNT, CDR2 YENEEA. The CDR3 spans 12 residues. The V end lost 3 bases, the J end lost 6 bases, and 5 bases lay between the germline ends. Amplified material comprised TCR beta CDR3 regions derived from RNA transcripts. A first-round RT-PCR used HTBI primers, followed by a second-round multiplex PCR. TCRdb called the multiplex PCR reads again in MiXCR, with one record for every CDR3 protein. Of 900,000 to 1,200,000 distinct CDR3 sequences in the sample, 36% were seen once.

The source material was peripheral blood or thyroid tissue (not recorded which). The clonotype was recovered from an adult man with Graves' hyperthyroidism. The rearrangement links TRBV11-3 to TRBJ2-2; unclear D gene. CDR3 amino acids: CASSFWAGELFF. CDR3 coding DNA: TGTGCCAGCAGCTTTTGGGCCGGGGAGCTGTTTTTT.